Listed below are T cell receptor beta chains from one sample, sequenced in a study of T cells in localized non-small cell lung cancer. The protocol was immunoSEQ multiplex PCR, while the TCRdb copy is restricted to in-frame clones and leaves out a portion. The sample yields about 130,000 clones, about 90% seen once. The material sequenced was peripheral blood, taken before any cancer treatment. These receptors were collected from a female donor over 55 with stage I lung adenocarcinoma. The CDR3 runs from the conserved cysteine through the conserved F or W. The D gene is left open where the match is weak. Rows give clone size only sometimes, using once, few, many, or a class for an expanded clone.

J gene: TRBJ1-2
V gene: TRBV25-1
clone size: -
D gene: -
CDR3 DNA: TGTGCCAGCAGTGAATCCCGAGGGCTTGGGGACGGCTACACCTTC
CDR3 protein: CASSESRGLGDGYTF

J gene: TRBJ2-5
V gene: TRBV6-1
clone size: -
D gene: TRBD1
CDR3 DNA: TGTGCCAGCAGTGAAGCCCAACGCCAGGGGGACCCTCGGGAGACCCAGTACTTC
CDR3 protein: CASSEAQRQGDPRETQYF

J gene: TRBJ1-2
V gene: TRBV2
clone size: -
D gene: -
CDR3 DNA: TGTGCCAGCATAAAGTATAGGGTGGGGCAGGGAATATATGGCTACACCTTC
CDR3 protein: CASIKYRVGQGIYGYTF

J gene: TRBJ2-2
V gene: TRBV6-4
clone size: once
D gene: -
CDR3 DNA: TGTGCCAGCAGTGACGAGGAGGGGCTTCCCGGGGAGCTGTTTTTT
CDR3 protein: CASSDEEGLPGELFF

J gene: TRBJ1-2
V gene: TRBV5-1
clone size: -
D gene: TRBD1
CDR3 DNA: TGCGCCAGCAGCCTACAGGGGGCAAACTATGGCTACACCTTC
CDR3 protein: CASSLQGANYGYTF

J gene: TRBJ2-5
V gene: TRBV7-8
clone size: -
D gene: -
CDR3 DNA: TGTGCCAGCAGCTTATCGATCCGGACAGCCGCCGTGACCCAGTACTTC
CDR3 protein: CASSLSIRTAAVTQYF

J gene: TRBJ2-3
V gene: TRBV10-3
clone size: -
D gene: TRBD1
CDR3 DNA: TGTGCCATCAGCCCCGGGACAGGGGGCGATACGCAGTATTTT
CDR3 protein: CAISPGTGGDTQYF

J gene: TRBJ2-2
V gene: TRBV28
clone size: -
D gene: -
CDR3 DNA: TGTGCCAGCCAAAAGGGGAGTAGCGGGAACACCGGGGAGCTGTTTTTT
CDR3 protein: CASQKGSSGNTGELFF

J gene: TRBJ2-3
V gene: TRBV10-3
clone size: -
D gene: -
CDR3 DNA: TGTGCCATCAGTCCTATTACTAGCACAGATACGCAGTATTTT
CDR3 protein: CAISPITSTDTQYF

J gene: TRBJ1-1
V gene: TRBV7-2
clone size: -
D gene: -
CDR3 DNA: TGTGCCAGCAGCTTAGTTGGGCGGGTCCTCTTAAACACTGAAGCTTTCTTT
CDR3 protein: CASSLVGRVLLNTEAFF

J gene: TRBJ2-1
V gene: TRBV9
clone size: once
D gene: TRBD2
CDR3 DNA: TGTGCCAGCAGACCCCTAGCGGGAGGGCTGGTCCTTCGTCAGAATGAGCAGTTCTTC
CDR3 protein: CASRPLAGGLVLRQNEQFF

J gene: TRBJ2-4
V gene: TRBV4-1
clone size: -
D gene: TRBD2
CDR3 DNA: TGCGCCAGCAGCCCTTTGGGACGGGGGGTCAAAAACATTCAGTACTTC
CDR3 protein: CASSPLGRGVKNIQYF

J gene: TRBJ2-7
V gene: TRBV4-1
clone size: -
D gene: -
CDR3 DNA: TGCGCCAGCAGCCAAGTTGTCGGCGAGCAGTACTTC
CDR3 protein: CASSQVVGEQYF

J gene: TRBJ2-2
V gene: TRBV6-4
clone size: -
D gene: -
CDR3 DNA: TGTGCCAGCAGACAGGGGAACACCGGGGAGCTGTTTTTT
CDR3 protein: CASRQGNTGELFF

J gene: TRBJ2-1
V gene: TRBV6-4
clone size: -
D gene: TRBD2
CDR3 DNA: TGTGCCAGCAGTGAGGCTAGCGGGACTTACAATGAGCAGTTCTTC
CDR3 protein: CASSEASGTYNEQFF

J gene: TRBJ2-5
V gene: TRBV6-1
clone size: -
D gene: -
CDR3 DNA: TGTGCCAGCACCTCGTCGTGGATCGAAGAGACCCAGTACTTC
CDR3 protein: CASTSSWIEETQYF

J gene: TRBJ1-4
V gene: TRBV30
clone size: few
D gene: -
CDR3 DNA: TGTGCCTGGAGTGTATCAGGGTACGAGTTTCCTCCGACTAATGAAAAACTGTTTTTT
CDR3 protein: CAWSVSGYEFPPTNEKLFF

J gene: TRBJ2-2
V gene: TRBV29-1
clone size: -
D gene: -
CDR3 DNA: TGCAGCGGACAGGCTTTTGCTGACAGTCGGGAGCTGTTTTTT
CDR3 protein: CSGQAFADSRELFF

J gene: TRBJ2-7
V gene: TRBV28
clone size: -
D gene: TRBD1
CDR3 DNA: TGTGCCAGCAGTTTAGTAGGGACAGTCTCCTACGAGCAGTACTTC
CDR3 protein: CASSLVGTVSYEQYF

J gene: TRBJ1-1
V gene: TRBV29-1
clone size: -
D gene: TRBD1
CDR3 DNA: TGCAGCGCCTGGACAGGGAGCGGCACTGAAGCTTTCTTT
CDR3 protein: CSAWTGSGTEAFF

J gene: TRBJ2-2
V gene: TRBV9
clone size: -
D gene: -
CDR3 DNA: TGTGCCAGCAGCGTAGCCTGGTTAACCGGGGAGCTGTTTTTT
CDR3 protein: CASSVAWLTGELFF

J gene: TRBJ1-3
V gene: TRBV2
clone size: -
D gene: -
CDR3 DNA: TGTGCCAGCAGGCGGACATGGGGAAACACCATATATTTT
CDR3 protein: CASRRTWGNTIYF

J gene: TRBJ2-7
V gene: TRBV9
clone size: few
D gene: -
CDR3 DNA: TGTGCCAGCAGCGTAGAACCAAGCTCCTACGAGCAGTACTTC
CDR3 protein: CASSVEPSSYEQYF

J gene: TRBJ2-7
V gene: TRBV15
clone size: -
D gene: -
CDR3 DNA: TGTGCCACCAGCAGAGAATCCGGATCCTACGAGCAGTACTTC
CDR3 protein: CATSRESGSYEQYF

J gene: TRBJ2-2
V gene: TRBV9
clone size: -
D gene: -
CDR3 DNA: TGTGCCAGCAGCGTAGTGGAGGGCAGGAGGACCGGGGAGCTGTTTTTT
CDR3 protein: CASSVVEGRRTGELFF

J gene: TRBJ2-7
V gene: TRBV6-9
clone size: -
D gene: -
CDR3 DNA: TGTGCCAGCACCAAGACAGGTACCAACGAGCAGTACTTC
CDR3 protein: CASTKTGTNEQYF

J gene: TRBJ2-7
V gene: TRBV19
clone size: -
D gene: -
CDR3 DNA: TGTGCCAGTAGTGCCCGCCGAGGGGACGAGCAGTACTTC
CDR3 protein: CASSARRGDEQYF

J gene: TRBJ2-2
V gene: TRBV7-3
clone size: once
D gene: -
CDR3 DNA: TGTGCCAGCAGCTTATCAACGAACACCGGGGAGCTGTTTTTT
CDR3 protein: CASSLSTNTGELFF

J gene: TRBJ1-1
V gene: TRBV5-8
clone size: -
D gene: -
CDR3 DNA: TGTGCCAGCAGCTTGTGGCAGATCATGAACACTGAAGCTTTCTTT
CDR3 protein: CASSLWQIMNTEAFF

J gene: TRBJ2-7
V gene: TRBV14
clone size: -
D gene: -
CDR3 DNA: TGTGCCAGCAGCCAAGCGTTTCCCGGGGCTCAGAGCTCCTACGAGCAGTACTTC
CDR3 protein: CASSQAFPGAQSSYEQYF

J gene: TRBJ2-5
V gene: TRBV7-6
clone size: -
D gene: -
CDR3 DNA: TGTGCCAGCAGCTCGGAAGAGACCCAGTACTTC
CDR3 protein: CASSSEETQYF

J gene: TRBJ2-3
V gene: TRBV10-1
clone size: -
D gene: -
CDR3 DNA: TGCGCCAGCAGTGACCCTGGCGGAGCTAGCACAGATACGCAGTATTTT
CDR3 protein: CASSDPGGASTDTQYF

J gene: TRBJ2-7
V gene: TRBV29-1
clone size: once
D gene: -
CDR3 DNA: TGCAGCGTTGAAGTTGCGGGTTCGTCGGATTACGAGCAGTACTTC
CDR3 protein: CSVEVAGSSDYEQYF

J gene: TRBJ1-1
V gene: TRBV30
clone size: -
D gene: -
CDR3 DNA: TGTGCCTGGAAGGGGGTTGAAGCTTTCTTT
CDR3 protein: CAWKGVEAFF

J gene: TRBJ1-1
V gene: TRBV6-6
clone size: -
D gene: -
CDR3 DNA: TGTGCCAGCAGTAAGACAGCAAGCGTCACTGAAGCTTTCTTT
CDR3 protein: CASSKTASVTEAFF

J gene: TRBJ2-1
V gene: TRBV5-4
clone size: once
D gene: -
CDR3 DNA: TGTGCCAGCAGCCATGACTTAGCTGACAGTTACAATGAGCAGTTCTTC
CDR3 protein: CASSHDLADSYNEQFF

J gene: TRBJ1-2
V gene: TRBV6-6
clone size: -
D gene: -
CDR3 DNA: TGTGCCAGCAGTTCGGGGGGAGGCTACACCTTC
CDR3 protein: CASSSGGGYTF

J gene: TRBJ1-5
V gene: TRBV27
clone size: -
D gene: TRBD1
CDR3 DNA: TGTGCCAGCAGTTCCACAGGGGTATGGAATCAGCCCCAGCATTTT
CDR3 protein: CASSSTGVWNQPQHF

J gene: TRBJ2-3
V gene: TRBV19
clone size: -
D gene: TRBD2
CDR3 DNA: TGTGCCAGTAGTATCTTAGCGGGAGGACTAACAGATACGCAGTATTTT
CDR3 protein: CASSILAGGLTDTQYF

J gene: TRBJ2-5
V gene: TRBV15
clone size: -
D gene: TRBD1
CDR3 DNA: TGTGCCACCAGCACAGGACAGGGCCCCCAAGAGACCCAGTACTTC
CDR3 protein: CATSTGQGPQETQYF

J gene: TRBJ1-2
V gene: TRBV29-1
clone size: once
D gene: TRBD1
CDR3 DNA: TGCAGCGGGGGGACAGGGGGCGCGGGTTATGGCTACACCTTC
CDR3 protein: CSGGTGGAGYGYTF

J gene: TRBJ2-7
V gene: TRBV2
clone size: -
D gene: -
CDR3 DNA: TGTGCCAGCAGTGTAACACCATACGAGCAGTACTTC
CDR3 protein: CASSVTPYEQYF

J gene: TRBJ2-3
V gene: TRBV28
clone size: -
D gene: -
CDR3 DNA: TGTGCCAGCAGTCCTAGTCGTAGCACAGATACGCAGTATTTT
CDR3 protein: CASSPSRSTDTQYF

J gene: TRBJ2-5
V gene: TRBV28
clone size: few
D gene: TRBD2
CDR3 DNA: TGTGCCAGCAGCCGACTAGCGGGTCTTCAAGAGACCCAGTACTTC
CDR3 protein: CASSRLAGLQETQYF

J gene: TRBJ1-5
V gene: TRBV2
clone size: few
D gene: -
CDR3 DNA: TGTGCCAGCAAGGGAGATAGCAATCAGCCCCAGCATTTT
CDR3 protein: CASKGDSNQPQHF

J gene: TRBJ2-7
V gene: TRBV5-6
clone size: -
D gene: TRBD2
CDR3 DNA: TGTGCCAGCAGCTTGGTTGGGGGGGACGAGCAGTACTTC
CDR3 protein: CASSLVGGDEQYF

J gene: TRBJ2-1
V gene: TRBV7-9
clone size: -
D gene: -
CDR3 DNA: TGTGCCAGCAGCCCCAGCCGGGGGTACAATGAGCAGTTCTTC
CDR3 protein: CASSPSRGYNEQFF